Below are 17 T cell receptor beta chains sequenced from a single sample in a study of blood T cell repertoires in COVID-19. TCRdb's table, derived via immunoSEQ multiplex PCR, lists solely in-frame clones and lacks some. The sample lists about 150,000 clones; roughly nine tenths were seen once. Sequencing was performed on peripheral blood. All receptors come from a man aged 50-59 years with acute or convalescent COVID-19.

The genes are TRBV5-1 and TRBJ1-5, with D hard to call. Between the trimmed V and J ends, which lost 2 bases and 4 bases, there was a span of 7 bases. Germline assignment: CDR1 SGHRS and CDR2 YFSETQ. This CDR3 comprises 13 residues. The CDR3 DNA sequence: TGCGCCAGCAGCTTTTCCCCGAATCAGCCCCAGCATTTT. As protein: CASSFSPNQPQHF. The full variable domain, in which reference TRBV5-1 and TRBJ1-5 provide the parts outside the CDR3, is KAGVTQTPRYLIKTRGQQVTLSCSPISGHRSVSWYQQTPGQGLQFLFEYFSETQRNKGNFPGRFSGRQFSNSRSEMNVSTLELGDSALYLCASSFSPNQPQHFGDGTRLSIL.

The V and J genes are TRBV27 and TRBJ2-3, with 10 nucleotides matching TRBD2. The V segment lost 5 bases and the J segment 0 bases; nucleotides outside the gene matches: 5. CDR1 and CDR2 from the germline V gene are MNHEY and SMNVEV (reference sequence). The CDR3 is made up of 16 amino acids. CDR3 protein: CASSPSGGRSTDTQYF. CDR3 bases: TGTGCCAGCAGTCCTAGCGGGGGTCGAAGCACAGATACGCAGTATTTT.

This rearrangement joins TRBV5-1 to TRBJ1-4, with 9 bases identical to TRBD1. J gave up 8 bases and V 3 bases, and 5 bases lay outside the gene matches. The CDR3 sequence is 14 residues long. Germline assignment: CDR1 SGHRS and CDR2 YFSETQ. The CDR3 reads CASSSGTGREKLFF. For the CDR3, the DNA is TGCGCCAGCAGCTCGGGGACAGGGAGGGAAAAACTGTTTTTT.

The chain recombines TRBV30 with TRBJ1-5; 8 nucleotides agree with TRBD1. J lost 2 bases, V lost 2 bases, and 5 bases had no gene match. Germline V gene sequence: CDR1 GTSNPN, CDR2 SVGIG (reference sequence). This CDR3 has 15 amino acids. The CDR3 here is CAWSLQGVGNQPQHF. Here the CDR3 DNA reads TGTGCCTGGAGTTTACAGGGGGTCGGCAATCAGCCCCAGCATTTT. The variable domain in full, completed from reference TRBV30 and TRBJ1-5, reads SQTIHQWPATLVQPVGSPLSLECTVEGTSNPNLYWYRQAAGRGLQLLFYSVGIGQISSEVPQNLSASRPQDRQFILSSKKLLLSDSGFYLCAWSLQGVGNQPQHFGDGTRLSIL.

V usage is TRBV19 and J usage is TRBJ1-5, with D maybe TRBD1 (5 bases). The germline V and J ends were trimmed by 4 bases and 3 bases, with 13 bases remaining between them. The CDR3 consists of 15 residues. The germline CDR1 and CDR2 sequences are LNHDA and SQIVND (reference sequence). CDR3 in DNA: TGTGCCAGTAGTAGGAGGGGATCGGACAATCAGCCCCAGCATTTT. This encodes CASSRRGSDNQPQHF.

V usage is TRBV7-8 and J usage is TRBJ2-7, with 11 bases matching TRBD2. This CDR3 contains 16 residues. V trimming: 3 bases; J trimming: 7 bases; junction bases outside the gene matches: 11. The germline V gene has CDR1 SGHVS and CDR2 FQNEAQ. The CDR3 nucleotides read TGTGCCAGCAGCTTCAATCCGGGACTAGCGGCGGAGGAGCAGTACTTC. As protein: CASSFNPGLAAEEQYF.

This clone was recorded only once. V and J are TRBV19 and TRBJ2-5; 7 bases align to TRBD1. The germline V gene has CDR1 LNHDA and CDR2 SQIVND (reference sequence). Trimming cost V 1 base and J 2 bases; bases outside gene matches: 7. There are 16 residues in the CDR3. CDR3 DNA: TGTGCCAGTAGTATAGGGTTTGGACAGGCACAAGAGACCCAGTACTTC. Translating it yields CASSIGFGQAQETQYF.

This chain links TRBV2 with TRBJ2-4, with TRBD2 matching over 7 bases. The CDR3 extends over 18 amino acids. With 3 bases clipped from V and 9 bases from J, the junction kept 20 bases outside the gene matches. CDR1 SNHLY and CDR2 FYNNEI come from the germline V gene. CDR3: CASSDDGNRSLPGGIQYF. CDR3 in DNA: TGTGCCAGCAGTGACGATGGTAATCGGAGCCTGCCGGGAGGCATTCAGTACTTC.

This chain links TRBV18 with TRBJ1-2, with TRBD1 matching 7 bases. CDR3 length: 15 residues. The germline V gene encodes CDR1 KGHSH and CDR2 LQKENI. V lost 3 bases to trimming and J lost 1 base; unmatched junction nucleotides: 5. The CDR3 nucleotides read TGTGCCAGCTCACCCGGACAGGCCCTTAACTATGGCTACACCTTC. This gives the protein CASSPGQALNYGYTF.

The rearrangement joins TRBV5-1 to TRBJ1-2; TRBD1 matches 8 bases. The CDR3 is made up of 13 amino acids. Germline assignment: CDR1 SGHRS and CDR2 YFSETQ. V lost 4 bases and J lost 5; bases outside the gene matches: 4. In DNA form, the CDR3 reads TGCGCCAGCAGCGAGGGACAGGTGTATGGCTACACCTTC. Amino acids: CASSEGQVYGYTF. The full variable domain, completed using reference TRBV5-1 and TRBJ1-2, is KAGVTQTPRYLIKTRGQQVTLSCSPISGHRSVSWYQQTPGQGLQFLFEYFSETQRNKGNFPGRFSGRQFSNSRSEMNVSTLELGDSALYLCASSEGQVYGYTFGSGTRLTVV.

This clone appeared once. For the CDR3, the DNA is TGTGCCAGCACCCCTCGTCGTGGAAACACCATATATTTT. This gives the protein CASTPRRGNTIYF. The chain is built from TRBV9 and TRBJ1-3; the D is unclear. The CDR3 spans 13 residues. Germline CDR1 is SGDLS and CDR2 is YYNGEE. Trimming stripped 6 bases from V and 3 bases from J, with 10 bases between.

The chain recombines TRBV18 with TRBJ2-5; TRBD1 is a possible D gene (8 bases). This CDR3 comprises 15 residues. V was trimmed by 2 bases and J by 9 bases, leaving 19 bases between them. The V gene's germline CDR1 is KGHSH and CDR2 LQKENI. The CDR3 loop reads CASSPGQGLLVAQYF. The CDR3 DNA sequence: TGTGCCAGCTCACCAGGACAGGGACTATTGGTGGCCCAGTACTTC.

The chain employs TRBV5-1 and TRBJ2-1; D not certain. V was shortened by 3 bases and J by 10 bases, with 11 bases between the two germline ends. CDR1 is SGHRS, CDR2 YFSETQ, per germline. The CDR3 has 12 amino acids. The CDR3 spells CASSSSLQEQFF. The CDR3 DNA follows: TGCGCCAGCAGCTCCTCATTACAGGAGCAGTTCTTC.

The chain carries TRBV7-8 and TRBJ1-2; D may be TRBD1 (5 bases). V lost 1 base, J lost 2 bases, and 14 bases lay in between. Germline V gene data show CDR1 as SGHVS and CDR2 as FQNEAQ. This CDR3 has 16 amino acids. The CDR3 sequence: CASSLGPFRGNYGYTF. The CDR3 nucleotides read TGTGCCAGCAGCTTAGGACCGTTCCGGGGGAACTATGGCTACACCTTC.

This chain connects TRBV9 to TRBJ2-5; perhaps TRBD2 as D (7 bases). The V end was cut by 0 bases, the J end by 5 bases, with 17 bases between. This CDR3 is built from 16 residues. CDR1 SGDLS and CDR2 YYNGEE come from the germline V gene. The CDR3 bases are TGTGCCAGCAGCGTAGCTACTTGGGGGGGGCAGGAGACCCAGTACTTC. It translates to CASSVATWGGQETQYF.

This clone was recorded once. This sequence joins TRBV5-4 and TRBJ1-4; D possibly corresponds to TRBD1 (5 bases). Per the germline V gene, CDR1 is SGHNT and CDR2 is YYREEE (reference sequence). The CDR3 loop spans 16 amino acids. V lost 3 bases to trimming and J lost 7 bases, with 19 bases between them. This CDR3 reads CASSSQLRVWGEKLFF. DNA of the CDR3: TGTGCCAGCAGCTCCCAACTCAGGGTTTGGGGTGAAAAACTGTTTTTT.

CDR3 region: CASRDRGNQPQHF. The CDR3 DNA reads as TGTGCCAGCAGGGACAGGGGTAATCAGCCCCAGCATTTT. The V call is TRBV6-5, the J call TRBJ1-5; TRBD1 matches at 9 bases. The junction had 1 base not matched to a gene; V was cut back by 6 bases and J by 4 bases. Looked up from germline, CDR1 is MNHEY and CDR2 is SVGAGI. This CDR3 region has 13 residues.